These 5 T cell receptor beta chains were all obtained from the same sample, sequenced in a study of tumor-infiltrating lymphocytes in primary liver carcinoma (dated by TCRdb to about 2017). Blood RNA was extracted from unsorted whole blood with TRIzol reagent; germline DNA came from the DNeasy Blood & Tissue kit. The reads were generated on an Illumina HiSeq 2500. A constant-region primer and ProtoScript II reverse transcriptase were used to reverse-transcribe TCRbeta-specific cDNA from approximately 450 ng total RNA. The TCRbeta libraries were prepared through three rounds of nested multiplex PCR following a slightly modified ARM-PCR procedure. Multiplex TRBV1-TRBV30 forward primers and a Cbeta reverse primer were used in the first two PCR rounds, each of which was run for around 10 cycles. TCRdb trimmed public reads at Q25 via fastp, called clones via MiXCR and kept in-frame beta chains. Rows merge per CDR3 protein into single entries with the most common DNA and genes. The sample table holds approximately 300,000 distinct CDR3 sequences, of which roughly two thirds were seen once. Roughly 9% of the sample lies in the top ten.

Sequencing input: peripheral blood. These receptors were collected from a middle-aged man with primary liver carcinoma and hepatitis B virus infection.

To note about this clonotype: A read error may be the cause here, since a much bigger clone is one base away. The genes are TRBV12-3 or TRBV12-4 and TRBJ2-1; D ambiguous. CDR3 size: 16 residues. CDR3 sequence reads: CASSFLSVNSYNGQFF. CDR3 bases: TGTGCCAGCAGTTTTCTCTCCGTTAACTCCTACAATGGGCAGTTCTTC.

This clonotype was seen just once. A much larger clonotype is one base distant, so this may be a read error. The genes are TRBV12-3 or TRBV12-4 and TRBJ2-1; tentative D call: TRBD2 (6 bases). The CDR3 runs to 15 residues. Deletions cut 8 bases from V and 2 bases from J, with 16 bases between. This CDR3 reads CASCPRDSTYNEQFF. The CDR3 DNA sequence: TGTGCCAGCTGTCCACGGGACTCCACCTACAATGAGCAGTTCTTC.

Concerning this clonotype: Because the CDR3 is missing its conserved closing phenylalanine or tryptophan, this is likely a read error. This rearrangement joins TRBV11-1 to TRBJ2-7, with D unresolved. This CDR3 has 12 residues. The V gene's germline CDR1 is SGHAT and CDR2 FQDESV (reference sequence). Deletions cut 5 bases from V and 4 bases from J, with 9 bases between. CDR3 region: CASSREVYEQYL. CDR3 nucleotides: TGTGCCAGCAGCCGTGAGGTGTACGAGCAGTACCTC.

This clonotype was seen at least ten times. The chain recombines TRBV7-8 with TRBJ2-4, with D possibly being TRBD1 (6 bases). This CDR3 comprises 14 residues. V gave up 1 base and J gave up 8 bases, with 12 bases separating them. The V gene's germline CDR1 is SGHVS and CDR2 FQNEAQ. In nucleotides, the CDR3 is TGTGCCAGCAGCTTAGAAGTGCCAGGGGACATTCAGTACTTC. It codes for CASSLEVPGDIQYF. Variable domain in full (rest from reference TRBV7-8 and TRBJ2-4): GAGVSQSPRYKVAKRGQDVALRCDPISGHVSLFWYQQALGQGPEFLTYFQNEAQLDKSGLPSDRFFAERPEGSVSTLKIQRTQQEDSAVYLCASSLEVPGDIQYFGAGTRLSVL.

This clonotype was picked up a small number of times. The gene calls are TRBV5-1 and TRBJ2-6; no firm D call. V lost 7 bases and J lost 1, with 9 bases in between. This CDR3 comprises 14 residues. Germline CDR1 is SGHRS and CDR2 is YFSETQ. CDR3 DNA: TGCGCCAGCGAAAGAGAGTCTGGGGCCAACGTCCTGACTTTC. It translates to CASERESGANVLTF.